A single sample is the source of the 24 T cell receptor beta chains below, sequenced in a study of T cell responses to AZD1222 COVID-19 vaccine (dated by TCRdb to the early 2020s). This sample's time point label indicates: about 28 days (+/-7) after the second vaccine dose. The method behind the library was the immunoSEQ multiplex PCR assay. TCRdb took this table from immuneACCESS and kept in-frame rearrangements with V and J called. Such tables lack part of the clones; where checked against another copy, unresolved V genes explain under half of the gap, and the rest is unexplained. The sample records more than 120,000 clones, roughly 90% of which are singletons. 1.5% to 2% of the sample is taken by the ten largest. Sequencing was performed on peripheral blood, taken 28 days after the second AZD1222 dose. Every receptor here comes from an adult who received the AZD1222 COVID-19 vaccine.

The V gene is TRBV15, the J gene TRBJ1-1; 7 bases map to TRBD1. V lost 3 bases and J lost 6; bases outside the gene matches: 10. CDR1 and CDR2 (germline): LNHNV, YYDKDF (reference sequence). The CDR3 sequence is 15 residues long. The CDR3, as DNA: TGTGCCACCAGCAGGGCCAAGACAGGGAATGCTGAAGCTTTCTTT. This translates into CATSRAKTGNAEAFF.

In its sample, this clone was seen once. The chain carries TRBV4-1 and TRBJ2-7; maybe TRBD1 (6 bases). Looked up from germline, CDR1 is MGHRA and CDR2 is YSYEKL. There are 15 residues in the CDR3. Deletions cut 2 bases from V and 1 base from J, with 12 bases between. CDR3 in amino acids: CASSQTGSVSYEQYF. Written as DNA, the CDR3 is TGCGCCAGCAGCCAAACAGGGTCGGTTTCCTACGAGCAGTACTTC.

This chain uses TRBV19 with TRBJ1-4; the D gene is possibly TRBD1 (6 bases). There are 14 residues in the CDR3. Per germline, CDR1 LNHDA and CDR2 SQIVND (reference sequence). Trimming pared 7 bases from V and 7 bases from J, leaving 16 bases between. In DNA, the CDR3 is TGTGCCAGTACCTCCAGGGGCGCCGTTGAAAAACTGTTTTTT. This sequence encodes CASTSRGAVEKLFF.

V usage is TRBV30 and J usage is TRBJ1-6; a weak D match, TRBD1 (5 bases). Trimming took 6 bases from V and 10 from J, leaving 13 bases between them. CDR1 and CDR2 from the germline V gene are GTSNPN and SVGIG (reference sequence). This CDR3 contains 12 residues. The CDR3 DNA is TGTGCCTGCTCTCCGGGGGGATCACCCCTCCACTTT. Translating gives CACSPGGSPLHF.

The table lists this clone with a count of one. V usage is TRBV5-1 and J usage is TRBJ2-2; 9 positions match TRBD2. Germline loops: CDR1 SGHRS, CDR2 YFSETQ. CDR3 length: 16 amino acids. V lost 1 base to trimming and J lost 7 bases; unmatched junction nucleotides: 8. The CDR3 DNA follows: TGCGCCAGCAGCTTGCCGTCTAGCGGGAATCTCGGGGAGCTGTTTTTT. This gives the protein CASSLPSSGNLGELFF.

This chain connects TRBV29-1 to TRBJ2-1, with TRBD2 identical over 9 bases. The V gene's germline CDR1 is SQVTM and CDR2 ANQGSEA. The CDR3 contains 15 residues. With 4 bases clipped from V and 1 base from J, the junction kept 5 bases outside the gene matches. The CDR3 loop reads CSVGSAGGSYNEQFF. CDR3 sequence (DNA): TGCAGCGTTGGCTCGGCGGGAGGGTCCTACAATGAGCAGTTCTTC.

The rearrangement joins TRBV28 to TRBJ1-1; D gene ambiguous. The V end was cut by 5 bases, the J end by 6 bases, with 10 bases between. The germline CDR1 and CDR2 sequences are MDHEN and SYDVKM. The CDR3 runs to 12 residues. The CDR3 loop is CASSENGAEAFF. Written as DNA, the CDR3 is TGTGCCAGCAGTGAGAATGGGGCTGAAGCTTTCTTT.

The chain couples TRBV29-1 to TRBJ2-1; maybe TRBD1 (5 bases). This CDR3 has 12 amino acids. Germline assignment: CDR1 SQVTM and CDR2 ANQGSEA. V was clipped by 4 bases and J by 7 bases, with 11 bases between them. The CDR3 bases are TGCAGCGTTGGCAGGGCGAGGAATGAGCAGTTCTTC. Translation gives CSVGRARNEQFF.

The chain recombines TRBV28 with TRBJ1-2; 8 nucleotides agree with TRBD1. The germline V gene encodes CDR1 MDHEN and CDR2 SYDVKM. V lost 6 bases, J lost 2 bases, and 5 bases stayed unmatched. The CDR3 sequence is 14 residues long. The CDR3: CASRPTGANYGYTF. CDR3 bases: TGTGCCAGCAGGCCGACAGGGGCCAACTATGGCTACACCTTC.

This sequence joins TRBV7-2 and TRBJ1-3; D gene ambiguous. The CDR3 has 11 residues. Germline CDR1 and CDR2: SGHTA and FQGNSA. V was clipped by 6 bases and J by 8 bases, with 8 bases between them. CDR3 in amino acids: CASSARDTIYF. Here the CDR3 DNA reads TGTGCCAGCAGTGCACGAGACACCATATATTTT.

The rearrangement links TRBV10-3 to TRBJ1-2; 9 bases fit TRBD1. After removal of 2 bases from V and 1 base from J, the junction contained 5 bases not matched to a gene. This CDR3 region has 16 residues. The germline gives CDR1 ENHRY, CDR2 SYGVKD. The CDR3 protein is CAISEPGTGLNYGYTF. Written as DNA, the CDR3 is TGTGCCATCAGTGAGCCCGGGACAGGGCTTAACTATGGCTACACCTTC.

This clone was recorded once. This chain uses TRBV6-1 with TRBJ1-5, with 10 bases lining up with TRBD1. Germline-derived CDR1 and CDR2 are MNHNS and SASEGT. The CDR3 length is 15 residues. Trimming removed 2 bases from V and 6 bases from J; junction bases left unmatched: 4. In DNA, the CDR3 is TGTGCCAGCAGTGAAAGACAGGGGGCGGGTCAGCCCCAGCATTTT. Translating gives CASSERQGAGQPQHF.

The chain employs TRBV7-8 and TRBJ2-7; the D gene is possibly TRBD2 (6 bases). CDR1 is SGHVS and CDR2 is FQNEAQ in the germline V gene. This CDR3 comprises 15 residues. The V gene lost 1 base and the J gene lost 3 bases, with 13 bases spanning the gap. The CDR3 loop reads CASSLEAGPYYEQYF. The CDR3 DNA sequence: TGTGCCAGCAGCTTAGAGGCGGGGCCCTACTACGAGCAGTACTTC.

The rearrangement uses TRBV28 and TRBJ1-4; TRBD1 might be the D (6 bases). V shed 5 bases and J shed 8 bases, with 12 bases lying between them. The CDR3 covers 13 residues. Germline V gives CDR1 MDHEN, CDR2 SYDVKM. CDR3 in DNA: TGTGCCAGCAGTCCATGGACAGCAGAAAAACTGTTTTTT. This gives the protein CASSPWTAEKLFF.

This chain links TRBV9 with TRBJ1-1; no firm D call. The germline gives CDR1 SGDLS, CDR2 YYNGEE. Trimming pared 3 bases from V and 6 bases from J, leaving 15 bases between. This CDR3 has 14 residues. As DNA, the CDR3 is TGTGCCAGCAGCGCCACTCCATCTAACGCTGAAGCTTTCTTT. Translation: CASSATPSNAEAFF. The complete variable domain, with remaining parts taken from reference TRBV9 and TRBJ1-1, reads DSGVTQTPKHLITATGQRVTLRCSPRSGDLSVYWYQQSLDQGLQFLIQYYNGEERAKGNILERFSAQQFPDLHSELNLSSLELGDSALYFCASSATPSNAEAFFGQGTRLTVV.

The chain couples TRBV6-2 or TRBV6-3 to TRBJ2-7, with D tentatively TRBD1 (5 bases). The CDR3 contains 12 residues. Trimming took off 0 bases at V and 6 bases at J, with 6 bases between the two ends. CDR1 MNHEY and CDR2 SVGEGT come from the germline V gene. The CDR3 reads CASSYSGREQYF. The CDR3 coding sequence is TGTGCCAGCAGTTACTCGGGGCGCGAGCAGTACTTC.

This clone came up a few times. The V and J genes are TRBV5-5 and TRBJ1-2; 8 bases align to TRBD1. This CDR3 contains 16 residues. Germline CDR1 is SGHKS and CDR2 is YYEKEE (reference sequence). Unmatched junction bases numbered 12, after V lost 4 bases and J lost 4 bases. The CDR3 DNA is TGTGCCAGCAGCATTCGTTCCGGGACAGGCCTCTATGGCTACACCTTC. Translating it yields CASSIRSGTGLYGYTF.

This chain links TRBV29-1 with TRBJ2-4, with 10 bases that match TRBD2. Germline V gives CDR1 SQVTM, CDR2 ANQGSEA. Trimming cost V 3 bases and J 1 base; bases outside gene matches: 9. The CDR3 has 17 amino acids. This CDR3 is CSVDKPSSGSAKNIQYF. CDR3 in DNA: TGCAGCGTTGACAAACCCTCTAGCGGGAGTGCCAAAAACATTCAGTACTTC. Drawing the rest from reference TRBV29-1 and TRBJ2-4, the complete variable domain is SAVISQKPSRDICQRGTSLTIQCQVDSQVTMMFWYRQQPGQSLTLIATANQGSEATYESGFVIDKFPISRPNLTFSTLTVSNMSPEDSSIYLCSVDKPSSGSAKNIQYFGAGTRLSVL.

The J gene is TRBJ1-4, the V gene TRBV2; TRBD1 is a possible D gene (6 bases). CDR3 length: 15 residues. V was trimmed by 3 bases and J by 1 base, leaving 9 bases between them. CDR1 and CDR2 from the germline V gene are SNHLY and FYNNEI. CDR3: CASSDIGGTNEKLFF. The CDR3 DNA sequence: TGTGCCAGCAGTGATATAGGGGGAACTAATGAAAAACTGTTTTTT. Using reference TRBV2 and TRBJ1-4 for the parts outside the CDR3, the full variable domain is EPEVTQTPSHQVTQMGQEVILRCVPISNHLYFYWYRQILGQKVEFLVSFYNNEISEKSEIFDDQFSVERPDGSNFTLKIRSTKLEDSAMYFCASSDIGGTNEKLFFGSGTQLSVL.

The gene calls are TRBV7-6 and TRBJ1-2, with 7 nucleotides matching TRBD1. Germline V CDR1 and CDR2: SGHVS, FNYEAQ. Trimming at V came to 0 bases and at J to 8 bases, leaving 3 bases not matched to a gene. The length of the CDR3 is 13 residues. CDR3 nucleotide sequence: TGTGCCAGCAGCTTAGCGGAGGGGGCGGGCTACACCTTC. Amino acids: CASSLAEGAGYTF. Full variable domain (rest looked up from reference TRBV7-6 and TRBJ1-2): GAGVSQSPRYKVTKRGQDVALRCDPISGHVSLYWYRQALGQGPEFLTYFNYEAQQDKSGLPNDRFSAERPEGSISTLTIQRTEQRDSAMYRCASSLAEGAGYTFGSGTRLTVV.

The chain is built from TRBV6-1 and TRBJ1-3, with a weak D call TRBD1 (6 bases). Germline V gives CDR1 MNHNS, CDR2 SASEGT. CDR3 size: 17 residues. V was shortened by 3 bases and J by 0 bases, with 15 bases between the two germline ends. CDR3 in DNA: TGTGCCAGCAGTGACCACGGACAGCTTGCCTCTGGAAACACCATATATTTT. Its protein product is CASSDHGQLASGNTIYF.

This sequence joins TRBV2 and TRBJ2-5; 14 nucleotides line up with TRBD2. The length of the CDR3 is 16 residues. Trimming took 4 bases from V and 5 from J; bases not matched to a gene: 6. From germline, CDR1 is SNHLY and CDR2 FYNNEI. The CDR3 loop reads CASSGGTSGSVETQYF. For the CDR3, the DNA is TGTGCCAGCAGTGGAGGGACTAGCGGGAGTGTTGAGACCCAGTACTTC.

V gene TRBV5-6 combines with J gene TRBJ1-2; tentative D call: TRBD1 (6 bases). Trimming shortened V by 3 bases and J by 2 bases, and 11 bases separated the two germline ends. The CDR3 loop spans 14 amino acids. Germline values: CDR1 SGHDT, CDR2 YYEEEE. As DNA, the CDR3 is TGTGCCAGCAGCTCTTGGGGACAAAACTATGGCTACACCTTC. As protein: CASSSWGQNYGYTF.

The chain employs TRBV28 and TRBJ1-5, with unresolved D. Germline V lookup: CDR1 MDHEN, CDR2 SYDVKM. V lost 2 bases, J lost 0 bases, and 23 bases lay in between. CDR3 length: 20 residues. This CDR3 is CASSLREIGRNLNSNQPQHF. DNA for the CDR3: TGTGCCAGCAGTTTAAGGGAAATAGGAAGGAATCTAAATAGCAATCAGCCCCAGCATTTT.